This T cell receptor (beta chain) is drawn from a study of CD8 T cells in Susac syndrome. Study-level results: Clonal expansion did not appear in Susac syndrome CD4+ T cell repertoires.

Random hexamers were used to reverse transcribe an amount of roughly 0.45 to 1 ug RNA. TCRdb reanalysed the immunoSEQ multiplex PCR reads using MiXCR and keeps one entry per CDR3 protein. Of around 180,000 distinct CDR3 sequences in the sample, 94% were seen once. The V gene end was trimmed by 1 base and the J gene end by 5 bases; junction bases not matched to a gene: 5. The CDR3 extends over 14 amino acids. Germline CDR1 reads GTSNPN; CDR2 reads SVGIG (reference sequence). About this clonotype itself: Its specificity is unknown.

This chain uses TRBV30 with TRBJ1-5; 7 bases are a match to TRBD1. Sample: CD4+ T cells from PBMCs. This receptor was obtained from a human donor with Susac syndrome. As DNA, the CDR3 is TGTGCCTGGAGTGAGGGGGCTGGGGATCAGCCCCAGCATTTT. Translating gives CAWSEGAGDQPQHF.